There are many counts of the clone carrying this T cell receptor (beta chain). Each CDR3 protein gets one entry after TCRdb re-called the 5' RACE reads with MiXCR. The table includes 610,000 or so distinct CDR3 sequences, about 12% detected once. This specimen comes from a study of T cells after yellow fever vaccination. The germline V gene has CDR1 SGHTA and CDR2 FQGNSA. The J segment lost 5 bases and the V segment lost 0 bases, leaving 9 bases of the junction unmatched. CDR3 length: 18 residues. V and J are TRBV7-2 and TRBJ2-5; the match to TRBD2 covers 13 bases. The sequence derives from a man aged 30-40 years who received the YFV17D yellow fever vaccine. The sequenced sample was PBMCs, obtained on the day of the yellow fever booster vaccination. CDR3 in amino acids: CASSLAPGLAGDPETQYF. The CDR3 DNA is TGTGCCAGCAGCTTAGCTCCTGGACTAGCGGGAGATCCGGAGACCCAGTACTTC.